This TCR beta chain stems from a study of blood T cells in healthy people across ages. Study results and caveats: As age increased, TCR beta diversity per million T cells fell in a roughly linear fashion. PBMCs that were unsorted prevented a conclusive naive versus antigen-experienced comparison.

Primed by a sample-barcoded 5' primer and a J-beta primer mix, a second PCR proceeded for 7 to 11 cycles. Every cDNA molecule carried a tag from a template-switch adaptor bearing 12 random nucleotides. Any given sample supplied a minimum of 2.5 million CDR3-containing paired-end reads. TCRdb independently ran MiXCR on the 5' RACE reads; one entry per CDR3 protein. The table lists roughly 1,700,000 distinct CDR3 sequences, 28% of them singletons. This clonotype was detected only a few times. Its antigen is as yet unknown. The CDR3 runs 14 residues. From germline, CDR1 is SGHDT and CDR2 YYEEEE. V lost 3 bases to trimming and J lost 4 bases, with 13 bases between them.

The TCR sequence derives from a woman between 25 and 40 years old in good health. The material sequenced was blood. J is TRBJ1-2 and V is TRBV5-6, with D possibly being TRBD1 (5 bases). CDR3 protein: CASSSYGTAYGYTF. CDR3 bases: TGTGCCAGCAGCTCGTACGGGACGGCCTATGGCTACACCTTC. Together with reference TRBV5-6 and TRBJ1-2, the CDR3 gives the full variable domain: DAGVTQSPTHLIKTRGQQVTLRCSPKSGHDTVSWYQQALGQGPQFIFQYYEEEERQRGNFPDRFSGHQFPNYSSELNVNALLLGDSALYLCASSSYGTAYGYTFGSGTRLTVV.